These 6 T cell receptor beta chains originate from one sample sequenced in a study of blood T cell repertoires in COVID-19. Sequencing was performed with immunoSEQ multiplex PCR; in TCRdb, only in-frame clones are kept and a portion is missing. The repertoire holds roughly 200,000 clones, with roughly 90% as singletons. The sample was peripheral blood. These TCRs come from a man between 50 and 59 years old with COVID-19, enrolled during active disease.

This chain uses TRBV30 with TRBJ2-7; 7 bases align to TRBD1. The length of the CDR3 is 12 residues. The junction had 8 bases not matched to a gene; V was cut back by 5 bases and J by 7 bases. Germline V lookup: CDR1 GTSNPN, CDR2 SVGIG (reference sequence). The CDR3 sequence: CAWGQEKGEQYF. CDR3 coding DNA: TGTGCCTGGGGACAGGAGAAAGGGGAGCAGTACTTC.

This chain connects TRBV7-6 to TRBJ2-7; TRBD1 aligns across 10 bases. The germline V gene encodes CDR1 SGHVS and CDR2 FNYEAQ. V gave up 8 bases and J gave up 6 bases; unmatched junction bases: 10. This CDR3 has 14 residues. The CDR3 reads CASLPGTGEGEQYF. In nucleotides, the CDR3 is TGTGCCAGCCTTCCCGGGACAGGGGAGGGCGAGCAGTACTTC.

This rearrangement joins TRBV27 to TRBJ2-1; D possibly corresponds to TRBD2 (7 bases). The germline V and J ends were trimmed by 7 bases and 10 bases, with 23 bases remaining between them. Germline V gene data show CDR1 as MNHEY and CDR2 as SMNVEV (reference sequence). There are 15 residues in the CDR3. The CDR3 DNA reads TGTGCCAGCACCTTACTAGGGGGGGGGACCGAGGAGCAGTTCTTC. This translates into CASTLLGGGTEEQFF.

The genes are TRBV7-9 and TRBJ1-2; the D is unclear. The CDR3 is 12 amino acids. Germline CDR1 reads SEHNR; CDR2 reads FQNEAQ (reference sequence). The V gene lost 1 base and the J gene lost 4 bases, with 4 bases spanning the gap. The CDR3 here is CASSLDSYGYTF. The CDR3 DNA follows: TGTGCCAGCAGCTTAGACTCCTATGGCTACACCTTC.

The gene calls are TRBV6-6 and TRBJ2-7; tentatively, D is TRBD1 (6 bases). CDR3 length: 14 residues. Germline CDR1 is MNHNY and CDR2 is SVGAGI (reference sequence). The V gene lost 6 bases and the J gene lost 0 bases, with 12 bases spanning the gap. CDR3 nucleotides: TGTGCCAGCAGCGGTAACAGGGACTCCTACGAGCAGTACTTC. It translates to CASSGNRDSYEQYF.

The chain couples TRBV4-3 to TRBJ1-2; 7 bases map to TRBD1. The CDR3 contains 16 residues. Germline-derived CDR1 and CDR2 are LGHNA and YSLEER. V shed 2 bases and J 1 base; nucleotides not matched to a gene: 7. The CDR3 reads CASSQTQGLFNYGYTF. The CDR3 DNA follows: TGCGCCAGCAGCCAAACACAGGGGTTATTTAACTATGGCTACACCTTC.